This T cell receptor beta chain stems from a study of cytomegalovirus exposure and HLA in healthy donors. The study, taken as a whole, reports: Earlier analysis yielded a pattern in which most TCR beta V segments were productive about 87% or about 30% of the time. Immune exposure information comprised only CMV serostatus.

To note about this clone: No antigen is known for it.

Germline V lookup: CDR1 SNHLY, CDR2 FYNNEI. The CDR3 runs to 15 residues. J was trimmed by 7 bases and V by 5 bases; bases with no gene match: 11. With 60 Vbeta and 13 Jbeta primers, the PCR was carried out. Clones were sequenced by immunoSEQ multiplex PCR, and TCRdb holds only the in-frame ones, with some missing. This table holds roughly 150,000 clones, approximately 80% found once. The specimen sequenced was PBMCs. The TCR sequence derives from a woman aged 45 to 65 in good health and CMV-seropositive. The chain combines TRBV2 with TRBJ1-2; 9 bases fit TRBD1. DNA of the CDR3: TGTGCCAGCAGTTTGATACAGGGGGCTGGGGGTGGCTACACCTTC. Its translation: CASSLIQGAGGGYTF.